The source of this TCR beta chain is a study of chemoradiotherapy in HPV16-positive cancers. As for the study in general: Candidate HPV-specific T-cell clones and common TCR motifs came from functional assays in two HPV16-positive patients. Study-level results: Candidate HPV-specific clones and E7-related TCR motifs grew in tumor during treatment.

Of note for this clone: Its antigen is undetermined.

Repeated repertoire sampling spanned the course of chemoradiotherapy. Profiling relied on immunoSEQ multiplex PCR, and the TCRdb table lists in-frame clones only, not all of them. Among tens of thousands of clones, about 88% were seen once, and the ten largest hold about 2%. Germline-derived CDR1 and CDR2 are SGHTA and FQGNSA. The length of the CDR3 is 14 residues. Between the trimmed V and J ends, which lost 6 bases and 2 bases, there was a span of 14 bases. The source of this sequence is a human donor with HPV-associated anogenital cancer. This specimen was blood, taken from a patient who underwent chemoradiotherapy. The chain couples TRBV7-2 to TRBJ2-7, with D maybe TRBD1 (6 bases). CDR3 loop: CASRVDSPPYEQYF. The CDR3 DNA reads TGTGCCAGCAGAGTGGACAGTCCGCCCTACGAGCAGTACTTC.